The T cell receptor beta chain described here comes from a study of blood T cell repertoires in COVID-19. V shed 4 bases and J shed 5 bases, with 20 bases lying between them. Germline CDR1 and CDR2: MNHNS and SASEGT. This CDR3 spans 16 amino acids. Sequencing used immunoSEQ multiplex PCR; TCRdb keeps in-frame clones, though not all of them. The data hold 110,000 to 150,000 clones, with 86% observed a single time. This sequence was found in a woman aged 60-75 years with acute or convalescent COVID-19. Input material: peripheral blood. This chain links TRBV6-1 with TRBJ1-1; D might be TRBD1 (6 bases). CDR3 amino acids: CASSGPGTWERTEAFF. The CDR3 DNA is TGTGCCAGCAGTGGTCCCGGGACATGGGAAAGAACTGAAGCTTTCTTT.